This is a list of T cell receptor beta chains from one sample in a study of T cells in Graves' hyperthyroidism and ophthalmopathy. TCRdb analysed the multiplex PCR reads with MiXCR anew, one entry per CDR3 protein. Of around 250,000 distinct CDR3 sequences in the sample, roughly 15% were seen once. Sequenced: blood. The receptors were sampled from a woman in her thirties or forties with Graves' hyperthyroidism that later progressed to Graves' ophthalmopathy. CDR3s include the opening cysteine and the closing phenylalanine or tryptophan. A D gene is named only where the DNA matches it firmly. Clone size is given for some rows only: seen once, a few or many times, or a class if the clone is expanded.

abundance: many
j_gene: TRBJ2-1
d_gene: NA
v_gene: TRBV27
CDR3aa: CASSSKYSSYNEQFF
CDR3nt: TGTGCCAGCAGTTCTAAATATAGCTCCTACAATGAGCAGTTCTTC

abundance: few
j_gene: TRBJ2-1
d_gene: TRBD2
v_gene: TRBV5-1
CDR3aa: CASSLVSGSFSEQFF
CDR3nt: TGCGCCAGCAGCTTGGTAAGCGGGAGTTTTAGTGAGCAGTTCTTC

abundance: NA
j_gene: TRBJ2-5
d_gene: TRBD2
v_gene: TRBV5-6
CDR3aa: CASREWGLAALPDF
CDR3nt: TGTGCCAGCAGGGAGTGGGGACTAGCGGCTCTCCCCGACTTC

abundance: NA
j_gene: TRBJ2-2
d_gene: NA
v_gene: TRBV30
CDR3aa: CAWSVLPGELFF
CDR3nt: TGTGCCTGGAGTGTACTCCCCGGGGAGCTGTTTTTT

abundance: NA
j_gene: TRBJ2-5
d_gene: TRBD1
v_gene: TRBV10-3
CDR3aa: CAISDGKPGQQETQYF
CDR3nt: TGTGCCATCAGCGACGGAAAACCGGGACAGCAAGAGACCCAGTACTTC

abundance: NA
j_gene: TRBJ1-1
d_gene: NA
v_gene: TRBV15
CDR3aa: CATSSDPWPLNTEAFF
CDR3nt: TGTGCCACCAGCAGTGATCCTTGGCCCCTGAACACTGAAGCTTTCTTT

abundance: NA
j_gene: TRBJ2-1
d_gene: NA
v_gene: TRBV27
CDR3aa: CASSFNYNEQFF
CDR3nt: TGTGCCAGCAGTTTCAACTACAATGAGCAGTTCTTC

abundance: many
j_gene: TRBJ2-5
d_gene: NA
v_gene: TRBV9
CDR3aa: CASSVGGARETQYF
CDR3nt: TGTGCCAGCAGCGTAGGGGGGGCTAGGGAGACCCAGTACTTC

abundance: many
j_gene: TRBJ1-1
d_gene: NA
v_gene: TRBV28
CDR3aa: CASSLGGQMNTEAFF
CDR3nt: TGTGCCAGCAGTTTGGGTGGACAAATGAACACTGAAGCTTTCTTT

abundance: few
j_gene: TRBJ2-4
d_gene: NA
v_gene: TRBV6-1
CDR3aa: CASSEFKVSHMYF
CDR3nt: TGTGCCAGCAGTGAATTTAAGGTTTCCCATATGTACTTC

abundance: many
j_gene: TRBJ2-2
d_gene: NA
v_gene: TRBV30
CDR3aa: CGNRAMTGELFF
CDR3nt: TGTGGTAACAGGGCGATGACCGGGGAGCTGTTTTTT

abundance: many
j_gene: TRBJ1-6
d_gene: NA
v_gene: TRBV29-1
CDR3aa: CSVVGDLRNSPLHF
CDR3nt: TGCAGCGTTGTTGGGGACCTAAGGAATTCACCCCTCCACTTT

abundance: many
j_gene: TRBJ2-5
d_gene: TRBD2
v_gene: TRBV24-1
CDR3aa: CATSAAGGGTETQYF
CDR3nt: TGTGCCACCAGTGCGGCGGGAGGGGGGACAGAGACCCAGTACTTC

abundance: many
j_gene: TRBJ2-7
d_gene: TRBD1
v_gene: TRBV3-1
CDR3aa: CASSPPLDRGIEQYF
CDR3nt: TGTGCCAGCAGCCCGCCTTTGGACAGGGGAATAGAGCAGTACTTC

abundance: many
j_gene: TRBJ2-1
d_gene: TRBD2
v_gene: TRBV2
CDR3aa: CASGSGDHYNEQFF
CDR3nt: TGTGCCAGCGGAAGCGGGGATCACTACAATGAGCAGTTCTTC

abundance: few
j_gene: TRBJ2-4
d_gene: NA
v_gene: TRBV9
CDR3aa: CASSVSGSLAKNIQYF
CDR3nt: TGTGCCAGCAGCGTTTCGGGGTCCTTAGCCAAAAACATTCAGTACTTC

abundance: many
j_gene: TRBJ2-5
d_gene: NA
v_gene: TRBV7-8
CDR3aa: CASSLGTPQETQYF
CDR3nt: TGTGCCAGCAGCTTAGGGACACCCCAAGAGACCCAGTACTTC

abundance: many
j_gene: TRBJ2-1
d_gene: NA
v_gene: TRBV12-3/TRBV12-4
CDR3aa: CASSSSSHNEQFF
CDR3nt: TGTGCCAGCAGTTCTAGCTCCCACAATGAGCAGTTCTTC

abundance: few
j_gene: TRBJ1-2
d_gene: NA
v_gene: TRBV5-5
CDR3aa: CASSLVPAGTRGGYTF
CDR3nt: TGTGCCAGCAGCTTGGTTCCTGCGGGGACAAGAGGTGGCTACACCTTC

abundance: many
j_gene: TRBJ2-1
d_gene: TRBD2
v_gene: TRBV3-1
CDR3aa: CASSQDARTSDEQFF
CDR3nt: TGTGCCAGCAGCCAAGACGCGCGGACTAGCGATGAGCAGTTCTTC

abundance: many
j_gene: TRBJ1-2
d_gene: NA
v_gene: TRBV28
CDR3aa: CASSLRFSFGYTF
CDR3nt: TGTGCCAGCAGTTTGAGATTTAGTTTTGGCTACACCTTC

abundance: many
j_gene: TRBJ2-1
d_gene: NA
v_gene: TRBV12-3/TRBV12-4
CDR3aa: CASSLARAPYNEQFF
CDR3nt: TGTGCCAGCAGTTTAGCGCGAGCTCCCTACAATGAGCAGTTCTTC

abundance: many
j_gene: TRBJ2-1
d_gene: TRBD2
v_gene: TRBV28
CDR3aa: CASSLGGNSYNEQFF
CDR3nt: TGTGCCAGCAGTTTGGGGGGGAACTCCTACAATGAGCAGTTCTTC

abundance: many
j_gene: TRBJ1-3
d_gene: NA
v_gene: TRBV29-1
CDR3aa: CSARKSSGNTIYF
CDR3nt: TGCAGCGCCCGTAAGAGCTCTGGAAACACCATATATTTT

abundance: many
j_gene: TRBJ1-2
d_gene: NA
v_gene: TRBV12-3/TRBV12-4
CDR3aa: CASSKILWYGYTF
CDR3nt: TGTGCCAGCAGTAAGATACTGTGGTATGGCTACACCTTC

abundance: many
j_gene: TRBJ2-7
d_gene: NA
v_gene: TRBV27
CDR3aa: CASSFKRQPTPGEQYF
CDR3nt: TGTGCCAGCAGTTTTAAGAGGCAGCCTACTCCTGGGGAGCAGTACTTC

abundance: NA
j_gene: TRBJ1-1
d_gene: NA
v_gene: TRBV7-9
CDR3aa: CASSFSVLRGGTEAFF
CDR3nt: TGTGCCAGCAGCTTCTCGGTTTTGAGGGGAGGCACTGAAGCTTTCTTT

abundance: many
j_gene: TRBJ2-3
d_gene: TRBD2
v_gene: TRBV7-9
CDR3aa: CASSLVAGGPLGDTQYF
CDR3nt: TGTGCCAGCAGCTTAGTTGCGGGAGGGCCGTTGGGAGATACGCAGTATTTT

abundance: many
j_gene: TRBJ2-7
d_gene: TRBD2
v_gene: TRBV27
CDR3aa: CASSLYPGLAPDEQYF
CDR3nt: TGTGCCAGCAGTTTATATCCCGGACTAGCGCCTGACGAGCAGTACTTC

abundance: many
j_gene: TRBJ2-7
d_gene: TRBD1
v_gene: TRBV7-9
CDR3aa: CASSPSGTGGYEQYF
CDR3nt: TGTGCCAGCAGCCCCAGTGGGACAGGAGGTTACGAGCAGTACTTC

abundance: many
j_gene: TRBJ1-2
d_gene: NA
v_gene: TRBV28
CDR3aa: CASSFNGYGYTF
CDR3nt: TGTGCCAGCAGTTTTAACGGCTATGGCTACACCTTC

abundance: many
j_gene: TRBJ1-1
d_gene: NA
v_gene: TRBV28
CDR3aa: CASRNWGAIGAFF
CDR3nt: TGTGCCAGCAGGAATTGGGGGGCAATAGGAGCTTTCTTT

abundance: many
j_gene: TRBJ2-3
d_gene: NA
v_gene: TRBV7-3
CDR3aa: CASSPFGGDGDTQYF
CDR3nt: TGTGCCAGCAGCCCGTTTGGCGGGGATGGGGATACGCAGTATTTT

abundance: many
j_gene: TRBJ2-7
d_gene: NA
v_gene: TRBV29-1
CDR3aa: CSFEGGAYYEQYF
CDR3nt: TGCAGCTTCGAGGGGGGAGCTTACTACGAGCAGTACTTC

abundance: many
j_gene: TRBJ1-4
d_gene: TRBD1
v_gene: TRBV10-3
CDR3aa: CAIRGTGSNEKLFF
CDR3nt: TGTGCCATCAGGGGGACAGGGAGTAATGAAAAACTGTTTTTT

abundance: many
j_gene: TRBJ1-1
d_gene: NA
v_gene: TRBV20-1
CDR3aa: CSAYPRLRNTEAFF
CDR3nt: TGCAGTGCTTACCCCAGACTCAGGAACACTGAAGCTTTCTTT

abundance: many
j_gene: TRBJ1-3
d_gene: NA
v_gene: TRBV28
CDR3aa: CASSLLSEYGNTIYF
CDR3nt: TGTGCCAGCAGTTTATTATCGGAGTATGGAAACACCATATATTTT

abundance: NA
j_gene: TRBJ1-2
d_gene: NA
v_gene: TRBV30
CDR3aa: CAWSVRAGYTF
CDR3nt: TGTGCCTGGAGTGTCAGGGCTGGCTACACCTTC

abundance: few
j_gene: TRBJ2-7
d_gene: TRBD1
v_gene: TRBV6-2/TRBV6-3
CDR3aa: CATHRGAGSYEQYF
CDR3nt: TGTGCCACCCACAGGGGGGCTGGTAGCTACGAGCAGTACTTC

abundance: few
j_gene: TRBJ2-7
d_gene: NA
v_gene: TRBV19
CDR3aa: CASSSGSRYEQYF
CDR3nt: TGTGCCAGTAGTTCAGGGAGCAGGTACGAGCAGTACTTC

abundance: NA
j_gene: TRBJ2-1
d_gene: TRBD2
v_gene: TRBV2
CDR3aa: CASTGTSGSYNEQFF
CDR3nt: TGTGCCAGCACTGGGACTAGCGGGTCCTACAATGAGCAGTTCTTC

abundance: many
j_gene: TRBJ2-5
d_gene: TRBD2
v_gene: TRBV20-1
CDR3aa: CSARHSGRGGETQYF
CDR3nt: TGCAGTGCTAGGCATAGCGGGAGAGGGGGTGAGACCCAGTACTTC

abundance: NA
j_gene: TRBJ2-1
d_gene: TRBD2
v_gene: TRBV6-4
CDR3aa: CASSGLAGEGNEQFF
CDR3nt: TGTGCCAGCAGCGGACTAGCGGGAGAGGGCAATGAGCAGTTCTTC

abundance: many
j_gene: TRBJ2-7
d_gene: TRBD2
v_gene: TRBV28
CDR3aa: CASSALAEGSYEQYF
CDR3nt: TGTGCCAGCAGTGCTCTAGCGGAGGGCTCCTACGAGCAGTACTTC

abundance: few
j_gene: TRBJ1-6
d_gene: NA
v_gene: TRBV20-1
CDR3aa: CSARGGGIYNSPLHF
CDR3nt: TGCAGTGCCCGGGGGGGGGGAATCTATAATTCACCCCTCCACTTT

abundance: many
j_gene: TRBJ2-5
d_gene: NA
v_gene: TRBV3-1
CDR3aa: CASSHSGQGETQYF
CDR3nt: TGTGCCAGCAGCCACTCCGGGCAGGGAGAGACCCAGTACTTC

abundance: many
j_gene: TRBJ1-4
d_gene: NA
v_gene: TRBV10-3
CDR3aa: CAIGKGTNEKLFF
CDR3nt: TGTGCCATCGGGAAGGGGACTAATGAAAAACTGTTTTTT

abundance: many
j_gene: TRBJ1-2
d_gene: TRBD1
v_gene: TRBV20-1
CDR3aa: CSARDPRGHGYTF
CDR3nt: TGCAGTGCTAGAGATCCCAGGGGGCATGGCTACACCTTC

abundance: many
j_gene: TRBJ1-5
d_gene: NA
v_gene: TRBV10-3
CDR3aa: CASTQGDSNQPQHF
CDR3nt: TGTGCCAGTACACAGGGTGATAGCAATCAGCCCCAGCATTTT

abundance: NA
j_gene: TRBJ2-4
d_gene: NA
v_gene: TRBV6-6
CDR3aa: CASSYVAETLAKNIQYF
CDR3nt: TGTGCCAGCAGTTACGTCGCAGAAACCCTAGCCAAAAACATTCAGTACTTC

abundance: NA
j_gene: TRBJ1-2
d_gene: TRBD1
v_gene: TRBV28
CDR3aa: CASSPPGAGQGLFGYGYTF
CDR3nt: TGTGCCAGCAGTCCACCCGGTGCAGGACAGGGACTCTTTGGGTATGGCTACACCTTC

abundance: NA
j_gene: TRBJ2-7
d_gene: NA
v_gene: TRBV5-6
CDR3aa: CASSEKCEQYF
CDR3nt: TGTGCCAGCAGCGAAAAATGCGAGCAGTACTTC

abundance: many
j_gene: TRBJ1-2
d_gene: NA
v_gene: TRBV30
CDR3aa: CAWSRAGRGYTF
CDR3nt: TGTGCCTGGAGTCGAGCAGGCCGTGGCTACACCTTC

abundance: few
j_gene: TRBJ2-2
d_gene: TRBD2
v_gene: TRBV7-9
CDR3aa: CASNPGLAGRKTGELFF
CDR3nt: TGTGCCAGCAACCCGGGACTAGCTGGGCGGAAGACCGGGGAGCTGTTTTTT

abundance: NA
j_gene: TRBJ2-2
d_gene: NA
v_gene: TRBV4-1
CDR3aa: CASSQRPGPPTNTGELFF
CDR3nt: TGCGCCAGCAGCCAAAGACCGGGACCCCCCACGAACACCGGGGAGCTGTTTTTT

abundance: many
j_gene: TRBJ2-1
d_gene: TRBD2
v_gene: TRBV6-1
CDR3aa: CASSDWTSGGRQQFF
CDR3nt: TGTGCCAGCAGTGATTGGACTAGCGGGGGTCGGCAGCAGTTCTTC